These 32 T cell receptor beta chains were all obtained from the same sample, sequenced in a study of blood T cell repertoires in COVID-19. Sequenced by immunoSEQ multiplex PCR; TCRdb stores in-frame clones only, minus some. This sample yields over 350,000 clones, of which 70% to 90% are seen a single time; approximately 2% belongs to the top ten. The specimen sequenced was PBMCs or T cells enriched from blood (not recorded which). The source is a woman aged 18-35 years with acute COVID-19.

V usage is TRBV4-3 and J usage is TRBJ1-1; 7 nucleotides align to TRBD1. The ends lost 4 bases at V and 5 bases at J; junction bases unmatched: 7. The CDR3 sequence is 14 residues long. Germline CDR1 and CDR2: LGHNA and YSLEER. DNA of the CDR3: TGCGCCAGCAGCCTACAGGGGATCGGGACTGAAGCTTTCTTT. This translates into CASSLQGIGTEAFF.

The V gene is TRBV5-6, the J gene TRBJ2-1; a weak D match, TRBD1 (7 bases). Between the trimmed V and J ends, which lost 1 base and 5 bases, there was a span of 13 bases. The CDR3 runs 15 residues. Germline V CDR1 and CDR2: SGHDT, YYEEEE. This CDR3 reads CASSLPGGPNNEQFF. The CDR3 DNA is TGTGCCAGCAGCTTGCCAGGGGGGCCTAACAATGAGCAGTTCTTC.

The chain uses TRBV6-2 or TRBV6-3 and TRBJ1-2; possible D gene TRBD1, 5 bases. The CDR3 extends over 13 amino acids. Germline lookup yields CDR1 MNHEY and CDR2 SVGEGT. V lost 4 bases and J lost 1, with 7 bases in between. CDR3 loop: CASSSRDNYGYTF. The CDR3 coding sequence is TGTGCCAGCAGTTCCAGGGATAACTATGGCTACACCTTC.

This clone occurred a few times. The chain joins TRBV28 to TRBJ2-7; 7 bases are a match to TRBD1. V dropped 6 bases and J dropped 3; count of bases not matched to a gene: 14. This CDR3 region has 16 residues. Germline CDR1 MDHEN, CDR2 SYDVKM. CDR3 loop: CASRTLLTGFHYEQYF. The CDR3, as DNA: TGTGCCAGCAGGACCCTATTGACAGGGTTCCACTACGAGCAGTACTTC.

The rearrangement joins TRBV2 to TRBJ1-6; perhaps TRBD1 as D (5 bases). The CDR3 extends over 16 amino acids. V lost 2 bases, J lost 7 bases, and 15 bases lay in between. CDR1 and CDR2 from the germline V gene are SNHLY and FYNNEI. CDR3 sequence (DNA): TGTGCCAGCAGTGAAACGCGGGGCCGCCTCAATTCACCCCTCCACTTT. Its protein is CASSETRGRLNSPLHF.

J is TRBJ1-2 and V is TRBV14, with D unresolved. The CDR3 sequence is 13 residues long. In germline, CDR1 is SGHDN, CDR2 FVKESK. Trimming removed 0 bases from V and 7 bases from J, with 9 bases in between. CDR3 in amino acids: CASSQDFRIGYTF. The CDR3 region has the DNA TGTGCCAGCAGCCAAGATTTCAGGATTGGCTACACCTTC.

DNA for the CDR3: TGTGCCAGCAGCTTAGAAGGGGTCAATTCGAACACTGAAGCTTTCTTT. Translating it yields CASSLEGVNSNTEAFF. This chain uses TRBV7-9 with TRBJ1-1, with D maybe TRBD1 (5 bases). V lost 1 base, J lost 1 base, and 13 bases lay in between. The CDR3 is made up of 16 amino acids. Germline-derived CDR1 and CDR2 are SEHNR and FQNEAQ (reference sequence). Full variable domain (rest looked up from reference TRBV7-9 and TRBJ1-1): DTGVSQNPRHKITKRGQNVTFRCDPISEHNRLYWYRQTLGQGPEFLTYFQNEAQLEKSRLLSDRFSAERPKGSFSTLEIQRTEQGDSAMYLCASSLEGVNSNTEAFFGQGTRLTVV.

The J gene is TRBJ1-2, the V gene TRBV5-6; D call uncertain. There are 13 residues in the CDR3. V lost 1 base and J 4 bases, leaving 8 bases between the germline ends. The germline V gene has CDR1 SGHDT and CDR2 YYEEEE. The CDR3 loop is CASSLSDVYGYTF. The CDR3 nucleotides read TGTGCCAGCAGCTTGTCAGATGTCTATGGCTACACCTTC. The whole variable domain, filled in from reference TRBV5-6 and TRBJ1-2, reads DAGVTQSPTHLIKTRGQQVTLRCSPKSGHDTVSWYQQALGQGPQFIFQYYEEEERQRGNFPDRFSGHQFPNYSSELNVNALLLGDSALYLCASSLSDVYGYTFGSGTRLTVV.

The chain couples TRBV28 to TRBJ1-2, with a tentative D call TRBD1 (5 bases). The CDR3 covers 13 residues. Germline assignment: CDR1 MDHEN and CDR2 SYDVKM. Trimming cost V 5 bases and J 2 bases, with 9 bases left between them. The CDR3 loop is CASSLRGNYGYTF. The CDR3 DNA is TGTGCCAGCAGTCTCCGGGGGAACTATGGCTACACCTTC.

The rearrangement links TRBV3-1 (or the pseudogene TRBV3-2) to TRBJ2-5; perhaps TRBD2 as D (6 bases). Germline V gives CDR1 LGHDT, CDR2 YNNKEL (reference sequence). The CDR3 is 13 residues long. V was cut by 4 bases and J by 5 bases, with 11 bases left in between. CDR3 sequence: CASSLSGVETQYF. CDR3 DNA sequence: TGTGCCAGCAGCCTGTCGGGAGTTGAGACCCAGTACTTC.

This clone occurred once. DNA for the CDR3: TGTGCCAGCAGCACAGACACTACCACAGGGCCAACTGAAGCTTTCTTT. Translation: CASSTDTTTGPTEAFF. The chain has TRBV7-9 and TRBJ1-1; maybe TRBD1 (6 bases). Per the germline V gene, CDR1 is SEHNR and CDR2 is FQNEAQ (reference sequence). There are 16 residues in the CDR3. The V gene lost 5 bases and the J gene lost 5 bases, with 21 bases spanning the gap.

V gene TRBV7-2 combines with J gene TRBJ1-3; D is unresolved. Trimming removed 1 base at V and 0 bases at J, with 7 bases between. The CDR3 sequence is 15 residues long. CDR1 and CDR2 from the germline V gene are SGHTA and FQGNSA. CDR3 DNA sequence: TGTGCCAGCAGCTTAGGCGGCTTCTCTGGAAACACCATATATTTT. This gives the protein CASSLGGFSGNTIYF.

V and J are TRBV3-1 (or the pseudogene TRBV3-2) and TRBJ1-1; TRBD1 aligns across 9 bases. V shed 5 bases and J 7 bases; nucleotides not matched to a gene: 8. Per germline, CDR1 LGHDT and CDR2 YNNKEL (reference sequence). The CDR3 is made up of 14 amino acids. For the CDR3, the DNA is TGTGCCAGCAGCATCGGGCCGGGACAGGGTGAAGCTTTCTTT. This translates into CASSIGPGQGEAFF.

This clone occurred many times. The rearrangement joins TRBV7-2 to TRBJ2-5; tentative D call: TRBD2 (5 bases). The germline V and J ends were trimmed by 2 bases and 5 bases, with 15 bases remaining between them. The CDR3 totals 15 residues. Germline values: CDR1 SGHTA, CDR2 FQGNSA. The CDR3 sequence is CASSLWAQEVETQYF. CDR3 coding DNA: TGTGCCAGCAGCTTATGGGCCCAGGAGGTTGAGACCCAGTACTTC.

The V and J genes are TRBV15 and TRBJ2-1; D is unresolved. Looked up from germline, CDR1 is LNHNV and CDR2 is YYDKDF (reference sequence). CDR3 length: 13 amino acids. V gave up 0 bases and J gave up 8 bases, with 8 bases separating them. This CDR3 reads CATSRDPSYEQFF. The CDR3 DNA reads as TGTGCCACCAGCAGAGATCCCTCCTATGAGCAGTTCTTC.

This clone was observed once. This chain connects TRBV28 to TRBJ1-6; TRBD1 might be the D (6 bases). Trimming left V 9 bases short and J 6 bases short, with 15 bases between. Germline lookup yields CDR1 MDHEN and CDR2 SYDVKM. CDR3 length: 14 amino acids. CDR3 coding DNA: TGTGCCAGTGAAGATAACAGGGTTAATTCACCCCTCCACTTT. Its translation is CASEDNRVNSPLHF. Together with reference TRBV28 and TRBJ1-6, the CDR3 gives the full variable domain: DVKVTQSSRYLVKRTGEKVFLECVQDMDHENMFWYRQDPGLGLRLIYFSYDVKMKEKGDIPEGYSVSREKKERFSLILESASTNQTSMYLCASEDNRVNSPLHFGNGTRLTVT.

The chain carries TRBV28 and TRBJ1-2, with a tentative D call TRBD1 (6 bases). This CDR3 has 13 residues. CDR1 MDHEN and CDR2 SYDVKM come from the germline V gene. Trimming left V 2 bases short and J 4 bases short, with 8 bases between. This chain's CDR3 is CASSLDRIYGYTF. Here the CDR3 DNA reads TGTGCCAGCAGTTTAGACAGGATCTATGGCTACACCTTC.

The chain recombines TRBV9 with TRBJ2-1; TRBD1 matches 9 bases. The germline gives CDR1 SGDLS, CDR2 YYNGEE. Unmatched junction bases numbered 7, after V lost 2 bases and J lost 7 bases. CDR3 length equals 15 residues. The CDR3 loop is CASSVWGQGNNEQFF. As DNA, the CDR3 is TGTGCCAGCAGCGTTTGGGGACAGGGAAATAATGAGCAGTTCTTC.

The chain uses TRBV7-9 and TRBJ2-5; 10 nucleotides align to TRBD1. V shed 5 bases, J shed 1 base, and the junction held 7 bases outside the gene matches. The CDR3 length is 16 residues. Germline V gene sequence: CDR1 SEHNR, CDR2 FQNEAQ (reference sequence). The CDR3 DNA follows: TGTGCCAGCAGCCCCACCCGGGACAGGGGCCAAGAGACCCAGTACTTC. Its translation: CASSPTRDRGQETQYF.

The rearrangement uses TRBV2 and TRBJ1-2; a weak D match, TRBD1 (6 bases). The germline CDR1 and CDR2 sequences are SNHLY and FYNNEI. CDR3 length: 12 residues. Trimming left V 6 bases short and J 4 bases short, with 9 bases between. The CDR3 region has the DNA TGTGCCAGCAGACAGGGCTTCTATGGCTACACCTTC. Translation gives CASRQGFYGYTF.

The genes are TRBV3-1 (or the pseudogene TRBV3-2) and TRBJ2-7, with 9 bases fitting TRBD1. The germline V gene encodes CDR1 LGHDT and CDR2 YNNKEL (reference sequence). The ends lost 1 base at V and 3 bases at J; junction bases unmatched: 10. The CDR3 covers 17 residues. This CDR3 is CASSQVCAGTGLYEQYF. CDR3 nucleotide sequence: TGTGCCAGCAGCCAAGTTTGTGCCGGGACAGGGCTCTACGAGCAGTACTTC.

The chain employs TRBV9 and TRBJ2-2, with 9 bases that match TRBD2. Germline trimming cut 3 bases from V and 0 bases from J; bases unmatched to any gene: 0. This CDR3 has 15 amino acids. Germline CDR1 is SGDLS and CDR2 is YYNGEE. CDR3 protein: CASSERGANTGELFF. CDR3 in DNA: TGTGCCAGCAGCGAGCGGGGGGCGAACACCGGGGAGCTGTTTTTT. Full variable domain (missing parts from reference TRBV9 and TRBJ2-2): DSGVTQTPKHLITATGQRVTLRCSPRSGDLSVYWYQQSLDQGLQFLIQYYNGEERAKGNILERFSAQQFPDLHSELNLSSLELGDSALYFCASSERGANTGELFFGEGSRLTVL.

V is TRBV3-1 (or the pseudogene TRBV3-2) and J is TRBJ2-1; possible D gene TRBD2, 6 bases. Germline loops: CDR1 LGHDT, CDR2 YNNKEL (reference sequence). There are 13 residues in the CDR3. Trimming shortened V by 6 bases and J by 5 bases, and 11 bases separated the two germline ends. The CDR3, as DNA: TGTGCCAGCAGTCGGACTAACGACAATGAGCAGTTCTTC. This gives the protein CASSRTNDNEQFF.

The J gene is TRBJ2-1, the V gene TRBV11-3; 10 bases fit TRBD2. V gave up 2 bases and J gave up 6 bases; unmatched junction bases: 4. CDR1 is SGHNT, CDR2 YENEEA, per germline. The length of the CDR3 is 15 residues. CDR3 in amino acids: CASSLSGRAGNEQFF. In DNA, the CDR3 is TGTGCCAGCAGCTTAAGCGGGAGGGCCGGCAATGAGCAGTTCTTC.

This chain uses TRBV7-9 with TRBJ2-2; D gene unclear. Germline V gene sequence: CDR1 SEHNR, CDR2 FQNEAQ (reference sequence). V lost 5 bases and J 4 bases, leaving 11 bases between the germline ends. The CDR3 has 14 residues. CDR3 nucleotide sequence: TGTGCCAGCAGCCGGGTCGGTGGCACCGGGGAGCTGTTTTTT. Encoded protein: CASSRVGGTGELFF.

CDR3 DNA sequence: TGTGCCAGCAGCCTACAGGGTCGATGGATAGAGACCCAGTACTTC. Its translation is CASSLQGRWIETQYF. V and J are TRBV7-8 and TRBJ2-5; D might be TRBD1 (6 bases). The germline V gene encodes CDR1 SGHVS and CDR2 FQNEAQ. There are 15 residues in the CDR3. V lost 5 bases to trimming and J lost 4 bases, with 17 bases between them.

The rearrangement uses TRBV30 and TRBJ1-5; D gene uncertain. The CDR3 extends over 13 amino acids. Germline V gene data show CDR1 as GTSNPN and CDR2 as SVGIG (reference sequence). Trimming removed 3 bases at V and 7 bases at J, with 13 bases between. The CDR3: CAWSPTPAQPQHF. The CDR3 DNA is TGTGCCTGGAGCCCCACCCCAGCGCAGCCCCAGCATTTT.

V and J are TRBV5-1 and TRBJ1-6; 7 bases agree with TRBD1. The CDR3 is made up of 14 amino acids. Germline trimming cut 0 bases from V and 10 bases from J; bases unmatched to any gene: 4. Germline CDR1 reads SGHRS; CDR2 reads YFSETQ. Here the CDR3 DNA reads TGCGCCAGCAGCTTGGGACAGGGTGTCTCACCCCTCCACTTT. Amino acid sequence: CASSLGQGVSPLHF. Filled out from reference TRBV5-1 and TRBJ1-6, the complete variable domain reads KAGVTQTPRYLIKTRGQQVTLSCSPISGHRSVSWYQQTPGQGLQFLFEYFSETQRNKGNFPGRFSGRQFSNSRSEMNVSTLELGDSALYLCASSLGQGVSPLHFGNGTRLTVT.

The rearrangement uses TRBV6-5 and TRBJ2-1, with TRBD1 matching 8 bases. Germline values: CDR1 MNHEY, CDR2 SVGAGI. The V segment lost 6 bases and the J segment 6 bases; nucleotides outside the gene matches: 10. The CDR3 covers 15 residues. The CDR3 DNA follows: TGTGCCAGCAGCTCCGGGACAGGTAGCTCCAATGAGCAGTTCTTC. As protein: CASSSGTGSSNEQFF.

The rearrangement joins TRBV19 to TRBJ1-1; D call uncertain. Trimming stripped 2 bases from V and 0 bases from J, with 7 bases between. The CDR3 sequence is 14 residues long. Germline CDR1 is LNHDA and CDR2 is SQIVND (reference sequence). For the CDR3, the DNA is TGTGCCAGTAGTATACGAGCTATGAACACTGAAGCTTTCTTT. The encoded protein is CASSIRAMNTEAFF. Combining the CDR3 with reference TRBV19 and TRBJ1-1 gives the whole variable domain DGGITQSPKYLFRKEGQNVTLSCEQNLNHDAMYWYRQDPGQGLRLIYYSQIVNDFQKGDIAEGYSVSREKKESFPLTVTSAQKNPTAFYLCASSIRAMNTEAFFGQGTRLTVV.

This sequence joins TRBV7-6 and TRBJ2-7; the D gene is possibly TRBD2 (6 bases). The CDR3 consists of 14 residues. V was pared by 3 bases and J by 4 bases, with 13 bases between. The germline V gene has CDR1 SGHVS and CDR2 FNYEAQ. CDR3 DNA sequence: TGTGCCAGCAGCTTCGGGACTTCGCCATACGAGCAGTACTTC. Translating it yields CASSFGTSPYEQYF.

This rearrangement joins TRBV10-3 to TRBJ2-7, with a weak D call TRBD2 (6 bases). This CDR3 region has 14 residues. CDR1 and CDR2 from the germline V gene are ENHRY and SYGVKD. The germline V and J ends were trimmed by 7 bases and 6 bases, with 19 bases remaining between them. DNA for the CDR3: TGTGCCATCAAAAAGGAGGAGCGGAGGGCCGAGCAGTACTTC. Translation: CAIKKEERRAEQYF.